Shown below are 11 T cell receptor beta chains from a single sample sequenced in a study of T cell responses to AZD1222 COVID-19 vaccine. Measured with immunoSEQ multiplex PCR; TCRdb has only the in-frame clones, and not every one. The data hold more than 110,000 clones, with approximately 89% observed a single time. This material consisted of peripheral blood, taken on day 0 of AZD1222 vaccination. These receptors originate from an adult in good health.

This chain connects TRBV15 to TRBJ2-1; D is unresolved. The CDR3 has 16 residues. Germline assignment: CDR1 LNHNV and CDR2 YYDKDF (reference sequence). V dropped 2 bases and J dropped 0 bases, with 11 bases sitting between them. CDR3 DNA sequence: TGTGCCACCAGCAGACCGGGCCAGAGCTCCTACAATGAGCAGTTCTTC. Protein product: CATSRPGQSSYNEQFF.

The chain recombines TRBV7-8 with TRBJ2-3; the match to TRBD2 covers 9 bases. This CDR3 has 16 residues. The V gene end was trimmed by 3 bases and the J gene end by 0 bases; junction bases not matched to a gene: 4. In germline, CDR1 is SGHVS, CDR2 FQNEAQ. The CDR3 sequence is CASSLSSGTSTDTQYF. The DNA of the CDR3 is TGTGCCAGCAGCTTGTCTAGCGGGACTAGCACAGATACGCAGTATTTT.

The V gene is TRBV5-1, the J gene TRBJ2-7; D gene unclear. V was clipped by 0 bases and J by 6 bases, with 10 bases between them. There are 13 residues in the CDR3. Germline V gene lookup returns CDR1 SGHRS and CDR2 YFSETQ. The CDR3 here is CASSLDWTSEQYF. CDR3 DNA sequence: TGCGCCAGCAGCTTGGACTGGACCAGCGAGCAGTACTTC.

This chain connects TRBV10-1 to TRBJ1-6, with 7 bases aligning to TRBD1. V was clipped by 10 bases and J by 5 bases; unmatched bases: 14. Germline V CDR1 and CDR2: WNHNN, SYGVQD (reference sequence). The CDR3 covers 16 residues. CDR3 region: CAKLSSPGQHNSPLHF. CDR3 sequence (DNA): TGCGCCAAACTTTCCTCTCCGGGACAGCATAATTCACCCCTCCACTTT.

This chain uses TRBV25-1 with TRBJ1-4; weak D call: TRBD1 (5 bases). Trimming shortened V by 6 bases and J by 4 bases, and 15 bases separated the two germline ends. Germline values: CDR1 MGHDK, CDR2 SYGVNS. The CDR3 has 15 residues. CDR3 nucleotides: TGTGCCAGCAGCTCCTTTGGGGGAGGTAATGAAAAACTGTTTTTT. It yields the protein CASSSFGGGNEKLFF.

The CDR3 DNA reads TGTGCCAGCAAGACTAGCGGGAGTAATGAGCAGTTCTTC. Protein: CASKTSGSNEQFF. The rearrangement joins TRBV9 to TRBJ2-1; 12 positions agree with TRBD2. Germline trimming cut 6 bases from V and 7 bases from J; bases unmatched to any gene: 2. From germline, CDR1 is SGDLS and CDR2 YYNGEE. This CDR3 comprises 13 residues.

CDR3 DNA sequence: TGTGCCAGCAGCGACCGGGACAGCGGTAACTATGGCTACACCTTC. Amino acid sequence: CASSDRDSGNYGYTF. V usage is TRBV3-1 (or the pseudogene TRBV3-2) and J usage is TRBJ1-2, with TRBD1 matching over 7 bases. Germline values: CDR1 LGHDT, CDR2 YNNKEL (reference sequence). This CDR3 has 15 residues. After removal of 5 bases from V and 1 base from J, the junction contained 7 bases not matched to a gene.

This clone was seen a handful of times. CDR3 bases: TGTGCCAGCAGCAGAGGGGGGATAAATGAGCAGTTCTTC. Its protein is CASSRGGINEQFF. V and J are TRBV11-2 and TRBJ2-1; D may match TRBD1 or TRBD2 (6 bases each). Trimming left V 5 bases short and J 7 bases short, with 12 bases between. This CDR3 contains 13 residues. The V gene's germline CDR1 is SGHAT and CDR2 FQNNGV.

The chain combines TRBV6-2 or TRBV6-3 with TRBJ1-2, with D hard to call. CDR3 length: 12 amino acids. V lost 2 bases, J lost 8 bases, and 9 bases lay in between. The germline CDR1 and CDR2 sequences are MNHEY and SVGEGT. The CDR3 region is CASSYKGLGYTF. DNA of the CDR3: TGTGCCAGCAGTTACAAGGGTCTAGGCTACACCTTC.

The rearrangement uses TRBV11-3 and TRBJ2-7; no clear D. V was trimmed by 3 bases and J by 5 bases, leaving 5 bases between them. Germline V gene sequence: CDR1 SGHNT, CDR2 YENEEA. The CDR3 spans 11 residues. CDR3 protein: CASSFIHEQYF. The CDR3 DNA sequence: TGTGCCAGCAGCTTTATCCACGAGCAGTACTTC. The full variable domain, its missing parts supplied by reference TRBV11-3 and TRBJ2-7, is EAGVVQSPRYKIIEKKQPVAFWCNPISGHNTLYWYLQNLGQGPELLIRYENEEAVDDSQLPKDRFSAERLKGVDSTLKIQPAELGDSAVYLCASSFIHEQYFGPGTRLTVT.

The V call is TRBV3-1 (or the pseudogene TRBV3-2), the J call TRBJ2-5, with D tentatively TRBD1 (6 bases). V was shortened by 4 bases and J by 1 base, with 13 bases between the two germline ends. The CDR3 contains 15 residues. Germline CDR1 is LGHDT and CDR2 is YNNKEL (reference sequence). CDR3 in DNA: TGTGCCAGCAGCCGGCAGGGGTTCCCCCAAGAGACCCAGTACTTC. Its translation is CASSRQGFPQETQYF.